The sequence of this T cell receptor beta chain was determined in a study of T cell responses to AZD1222 COVID-19 vaccine. Study outcomes and limitations: The donor cohort was predominantly white British with a female majority, and clonal diversity may have been underestimated.

Profiling relied on immunoSEQ multiplex PCR, and the TCRdb table lists in-frame clones only, not all of them. Of around 60,000 clones in the sample, approximately 90% were seen once. Details on this clone: What it binds is not known.

This receptor was taken from an adult in good health. The material sequenced was peripheral blood, taken on day 0 of AZD1222 vaccination.

CDR3 bases: TGTGCCAGCAGCTTAGTAACCGCAGGGGGGTGGACCCAGTACTTC. It specifies CASSLVTAGGWTQYF. The V and J genes are TRBV7-9 and TRBJ2-5, with D possibly being TRBD1 (7 bases). This CDR3 region has 15 residues. Germline-derived CDR1 and CDR2 are SEHNR and FQNEAQ (reference sequence). Trimming cost V 1 base and J 7 bases, with 16 bases left between them.